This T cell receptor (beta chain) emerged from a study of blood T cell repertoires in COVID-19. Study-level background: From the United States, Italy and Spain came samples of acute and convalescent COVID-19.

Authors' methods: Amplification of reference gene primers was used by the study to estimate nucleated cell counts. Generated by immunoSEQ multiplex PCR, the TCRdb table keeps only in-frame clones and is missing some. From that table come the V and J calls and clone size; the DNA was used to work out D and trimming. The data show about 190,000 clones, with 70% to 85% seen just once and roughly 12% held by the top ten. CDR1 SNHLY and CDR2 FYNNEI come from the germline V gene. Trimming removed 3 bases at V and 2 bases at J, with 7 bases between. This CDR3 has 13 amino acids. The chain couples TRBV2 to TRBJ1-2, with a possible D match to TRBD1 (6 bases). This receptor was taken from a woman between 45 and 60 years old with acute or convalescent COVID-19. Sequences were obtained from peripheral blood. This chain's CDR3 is CASSDRGNYGYTF. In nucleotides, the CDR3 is TGTGCCAGCAGTGACAGGGGCAACTATGGCTACACCTTC.